Given below is one T cell receptor beta chain in context. The specificity of this receptor is unknown. Per-nucleotide qualities are absent, and no much larger clonotype sits a single base away. The germline V gene encodes CDR1 MNHNY and CDR2 SVGAGI (reference sequence). From its cysteine to its phenylalanine, the CDR3 spans 14 amino acids. The retained sequence is limited to the CDR3, 42 bases, with the frame set at the first base. Trimming removed 9 bases from V and 1 base from J, leaving 10 bases between the germline ends. This entry is derived from a study of blood T cell repertoires in COVID-19 (TCRdb year 2020). Turning to the overall study: The collaborator samples originated in the United States, Italy and Spain and spanned the acute and convalescent phases of COVID-19. The prospective study material was composed of cDNA or gDNA derived from T cells, B-cell-depleted T cells, or PBMCs. The dataset comprised deeply sampled blood TCRbeta repertoires from subjects exposed to, actively infected with, or recovered from COVID-19. The repertoires were released in a freely available public database meant as a resource for research on the immune response to SARS-CoV-2. The samples were drawn from two sources: the first 160 participants of the ongoing ImmuneRACE study, and 1,000 to 1,500 subjects contributed by 6 global collaborators. Nearly every sample came with metadata listing a de-identified subject ID, COVID-19 status, age in years and sex. HLA class I and class II types, where available, came from metadata supplied by the sample provider rather than from assay-based typing. Broad study findings and their caveats: How much clinical and demographic metadata was included differed by source and by participant, and the metadata was provided uncurated.

TCRbeta CDR3 regions were amplified from genomic DNA using the immunoSEQ Assay, a bias-controlled multiplex PCR. In the original analysis: The number of nucleated cells in each sample was estimated by amplification of reference gene primers within the assay. To quantify the absolute abundance of each unique TCRbeta CDR3 rearrangement, sequence reads were collapsed and filtered. For each sample, productive Simpson clonality was calculated as the square root of Simpson's diversity index across productive rearrangements. As stored in TCRdb, this immuneACCESS dataset retains in-frame rearrangements with V and J assigned. A fraction of the clones does not appear; measured against another copy, unresolved V genes explain less than half of the discrepancy, and the remainder lacks a known reason. Clonal size and the V and J genes are those of that table, whereas D and trimming came from the DNA. The sample data list 130,000 or so clones, and about 90% of these were observed just once. Of the sample, under 12% falls within the top ten clones.

Whole blood was collected in K2EDTA tubes by collaborating institutions according to the institutions' own protocols. Collaborator samples were shipped for TCRbeta analysis as frozen whole blood, isolated PBMCs, or DNA extracted from either sample type. The chain couples TRBV6-6 to TRBJ2-6; 5 matching bases give a weak D call of TRBD2. Sample: peripheral blood. The sequence was obtained from a man in his sixties with active or convalescent COVID-19. The DNA sequence follows: TGTGCCAGTCGGACGGGGTCTGGGGCCAACGTCCTGACTTTC. Translated, it gives CASRTGSGANVLTF.